This is a list of T cell receptor beta chains from one sample in a study of shared clonotypes between healthy human individuals. Clones were sequenced by immunoSEQ multiplex PCR, and TCRdb holds only the in-frame ones, with some missing. The sample yields over 2 million clones, roughly 95% seen once. The sequenced sample consisted of naive CD8+ T cells sorted from blood. These receptors were obtained from a man aged 18-30 years in good health. The CDR3 runs from the conserved cysteine through the conserved F or W. A D gene is named only where the DNA matches it firmly. Rows may omit the clone size; those that give it use once, few, many or a size class.

size	V	J	D	DNA	CDR3
-	TRBV25-1	TRBJ2-1	-	TGTGCCAGCAGTGAGGGTAACCAAATTGAGCAGTTCTTC	CASSEGNQIEQFF
-	TRBV6-1	TRBJ2-5	TRBD1	TGTGCCAGCAGTGAAAGGACAGGGGGTTTTAGGGAGACCCAGTACTTC	CASSERTGGFRETQYF
-	TRBV4-1	TRBJ1-4	TRBD1	TGCGCCAGCAGCCAACCCAGGGGGGCTAATGAAAAACTGTTTTTT	CASSQPRGANEKLFF
-	TRBV5-4	TRBJ2-7	TRBD2	TGTGCCAGCAGCTTGGCTCTAGCGGGGGGCTCATCCTACGAGCAGTACTTC	CASSLALAGGSSYEQYF
-	TRBV7-3	TRBJ1-2	-	TGTGCCAGCAGCGTGACTCATAACTATGGCTACACCTTC	CASSVTHNYGYTF
-	TRBV7-9	TRBJ1-5	-	TGTGCCAGCAGCTTAGCTAGCAATCAGCCCCAGCATTTT	CASSLASNQPQHF
-	TRBV27	TRBJ2-2	-	TGTGCCAGCAGTCAGGTGGGGGGGCCGGGTACCGGGGAGCTGTTTTTT	CASSQVGGPGTGELFF
-	TRBV7-9	TRBJ2-2	-	TGTGCCAGCAGCTTAGAATGGGGGAGCACCGGGGAGCTGTTTTTT	CASSLEWGSTGELFF
-	TRBV7-9	TRBJ1-4	-	TGTGCCAGCAGACCCCAGGGCCCATCTAATGAAAAACTGTTTTTT	CASRPQGPSNEKLFF
-	TRBV6-1	TRBJ2-1	-	TGTGCCAGCAGTGACAAGAGGAATGAGCAGTTCTTC	CASSDKRNEQFF
-	TRBV18	TRBJ1-2	-	TGTGCCAGCACCCCCAGCTCAGCTAACTATGGCTACACCTTC	CASTPSSANYGYTF
-	TRBV10-3	TRBJ2-7	-	TGTGCCATCGGTTCCGGACAGACCTACGAGCAGTACTTC	CAIGSGQTYEQYF
once	TRBV7-2	TRBJ2-7	TRBD2	TGTGCCAGCAGCTTAGATCCTAGCGGGAGTGCCCTCTCCTACGAGCAGTACTTC	CASSLDPSGSALSYEQYF
-	TRBV11-2	TRBJ2-7	-	TGTGCCAGCAGCCCCAGGGACGGCTACGAGCAGTACTTC	CASSPRDGYEQYF
-	TRBV7-6	TRBJ2-1	TRBD2	TGTGCCAGCAGCTGGGGACTAGCGGGATTGCCGCACAATGAGCAGTTCTTC	CASSWGLAGLPHNEQFF
-	TRBV4-3	TRBJ2-3	TRBD2	TGCGCCAGCAGCCAATTGGTTGACAGCGGGACGACCACAGATACGCAGTATTTT	CASSQLVDSGTTTDTQYF
-	TRBV5-8	TRBJ1-4	-	TGTGCCAGCAGTTTGGGGCCAGGGGTGGAAAAACTGTTTTTT	CASSLGPGVEKLFF
-	TRBV5-4	TRBJ2-7	-	TGTGCCAGCAGCTTTGGTGGGAACGAGCAGTACTTC	CASSFGGNEQYF
-	TRBV15	TRBJ1-6	TRBD1	TGTGCCAGTGGGACAGTTAATTCACCCCTCCACTTT	CASGTVNSPLHF
-	TRBV5-6	TRBJ2-4	TRBD1	TGTGCCAGCAGCTTGAGGGGGCCGAACATTCAGTACTTC	CASSLRGPNIQYF
-	TRBV6-5	TRBJ2-4	TRBD1	TGTGCCAGCAGTCGACAGGGAAGTTGGAACATTCAGTACTTC	CASSRQGSWNIQYF
-	TRBV6-5	TRBJ2-5	-	TGTGCCAGCAGTGGCGAATCGACGGTACAAGAGACCCAGTACTTC	CASSGESTVQETQYF
-	TRBV6-6	TRBJ2-2	-	TGTGCCAGCAGTCCTAAACAAGAAAACACCGGGGAGCTGTTTTTT	CASSPKQENTGELFF
-	TRBV19	TRBJ1-5	-	TGTGCCAGTAGTATAGAAGGGACCCAGCATTTT	CASSIEGTQHF
-	TRBV27	TRBJ2-2	-	TGTGCCAGCAGGGCGGACACCGGGGAGCTGTTTTTT	CASRADTGELFF
-	TRBV6-6	TRBJ2-2	-	TGTGCCAGCAGTTACTCGGGACACCTTCTTTATGAGCTGTTTTTT	CASSYSGHLLYELFF
-	TRBV5-6	TRBJ2-5	TRBD1	TGTGCCAGCAGCTGGAAATTCCGGGACAGCCAAGAGACCCAGTACTTC	CASSWKFRDSQETQYF
-	TRBV2	TRBJ1-4	-	TGTGCCAGCAATACCTACAGGGATCCAACTAATGAAAAACTGTTTTTT	CASNTYRDPTNEKLFF
once	TRBV6-6	TRBJ1-1	-	TGTGCCAGCAGTTACTCGATATCGTTCACTGAAGCTTTCTTT	CASSYSISFTEAFF
-	TRBV28	TRBJ2-3	-	TGTGCCAGCAGTGCCCGGACAGGGAGGGGGGATACGCAGTATTTT	CASSARTGRGDTQYF
-	TRBV5-1	TRBJ2-2	-	TGCGCCAGCAGCTGGACAGCGATGAACACCGGGGAGCTGTTTTTT	CASSWTAMNTGELFF
-	TRBV27	TRBJ1-5	-	TGTGCCAGCAGAACGGGGGGGGTGGGGGATCAGCCCCAGCATTTT	CASRTGGVGDQPQHF
once	TRBV7-8	TRBJ2-4	TRBD2	TGTGCCAGCAGCACAAAACTGGCGGGAGAAGGAGTGGACATTCAGTACTTC	CASSTKLAGEGVDIQYF
-	TRBV28	TRBJ1-6	-	TGTGCCAGCAGTTTGAAGGGAGGTCCGGTGGGTTCACCCCTCCACTTT	CASSLKGGPVGSPLHF
once	TRBV11-2	TRBJ1-4	-	TGTGCCAGCAGCTTCTCTGGGCCTAATGAAAAACTGTTTTTT	CASSFSGPNEKLFF
once	TRBV9	TRBJ2-7	TRBD2	TGTGCCAGCAGCGGGGAGGGTTACGAGCAGTACTTC	CASSGEGYEQYF
-	TRBV28	TRBJ2-3	-	TGTGCCAGCAGTTTTAGGACTGGGGGGGATACGCAGTATTTT	CASSFRTGGDTQYF
-	TRBV27	TRBJ1-5	-	TGTGCCAGCAGTTTAAACAGGGTTGAGCCCCAGCATTTT	CASSLNRVEPQHF
-	TRBV6-1	TRBJ1-4	-	TGTGCCAGCAGTGAATTTATAGGGCTTGGTGAAAAACTGTTTTTT	CASSEFIGLGEKLFF
-	TRBV13	TRBJ2-3	-	TGTGCCAGCAGCTCCCTAGATCCAGATACGCAGTATTTT	CASSSLDPDTQYF
-	TRBV7-3	TRBJ2-3	-	TGTGCCAGCAGCTTAAACAGTTACGTTGGTACGCAGTATTTT	CASSLNSYVGTQYF
-	TRBV11-2	TRBJ2-2	TRBD2	TGTGCCAGCAGCCCCGGACTAGCGGCCAACACCGGGGAGCTGTTTTTT	CASSPGLAANTGELFF
-	TRBV27	TRBJ1-1	-	TGTGCCAGCAGTTTAGACAGTATGAACACTGAAGCTTTCTTT	CASSLDSMNTEAFF
-	TRBV11-2	TRBJ1-2	-	TGTGCCAGCAGCCACCCTGGGCAGGATAACTATGGCTACACCTTC	CASSHPGQDNYGYTF